This entry lists 31 T cell receptor beta chains sequenced from one sample in a study of T cells in Graves' hyperthyroidism and ophthalmopathy. It was RNA transcripts that yielded the amplified TCR beta CDR3 regions. During a first-round RT-PCR of the TCR CDR3, the HTBI primer set was used. TCRdb redid the calling of the multiplex PCR reads with MiXCR, one entry per CDR3 protein. Of about 340,000 distinct CDR3 sequences in the sample, 21% were seen once. The sequencing input was blood. These TCRs come from a woman aged 50 to 60 with Graves' hyperthyroidism.

This clonotype has ten or more counts. The chain is built from TRBV6-1 and TRBJ1-2; the D is unclear. V was pared by 8 bases and J by 7 bases, with 11 bases between. There are 11 residues in the CDR3. The germline V gene encodes CDR1 MNHNS and CDR2 SASEGT. The CDR3 spells CASSGGGGYTF. CDR3 DNA: TGTGCCAGCTCTGGCGGCGGTGGCTACACCTTC.

This clonotype was seen repeatedly, ten times or more. The chain recombines TRBV7-2 with TRBJ1-2; 8 positions match TRBD1. The CDR3 is 14 residues long. Trimming at V came to 5 bases and at J to 4 bases, leaving 6 bases not matched to a gene. Germline lookup yields CDR1 SGHTA and CDR2 FQGNSA. The CDR3 spells CASSPWDRLYGYTF. CDR3 bases: TGTGCCAGCAGCCCCTGGGACAGGCTCTATGGCTACACCTTC.

This clonotype was counted ten times or more. This rearrangement joins TRBV28 to TRBJ1-2; 9 nucleotides align to TRBD1. Germline values: CDR1 MDHEN, CDR2 SYDVKM. Unmatched junction bases numbered 8, after V lost 5 bases and J lost 4 bases. CDR3 size: 15 residues. Here the CDR3 reads CASSPDRGASYGYTF. DNA for the CDR3: TGTGCCAGCAGTCCAGACAGGGGGGCCAGCTATGGCTACACCTTC.

This clonotype was recorded at least ten times. The V call is TRBV11-3, the J call TRBJ2-1; 10 bases are shared with TRBD2. This CDR3 contains 15 residues. Germline CDR1 reads SGHNT; CDR2 reads YENEEA. The V and J ends lost 5 bases and 5 bases, in that order; junction bases with no gene match: 6. The CDR3 loop reads CASSPKLAGHNEQFF. CDR3 bases: TGTGCCAGCAGCCCGAAACTAGCGGGACACAATGAGCAGTTCTTC.

This clonotype was seen ten or more times. The CDR3 sequence is CASSFRRGRTDTQYF. The CDR3 region has the DNA TGTGCCAGCAGTTTCCGGCGGGGGCGCACAGATACGCAGTATTTT. The chain carries TRBV12-3 or TRBV12-4 and TRBJ2-3; the D gene is possibly TRBD2 (7 bases). There are 15 residues in the CDR3. Trimming shortened V by 3 bases and J by 1 base, and 11 bases separated the two germline ends.

This chain joins TRBV3-1 and TRBJ2-3; 10 bases map to TRBD2. The germline gives CDR1 LGHDT, CDR2 YNNKEL (reference sequence). J was trimmed by 7 bases and V by 1 base; bases with no gene match: 2. This CDR3 spans 14 amino acids. CDR3: CASSQGTSGNTQYF. CDR3 DNA: TGTGCCAGCAGCCAAGGGACTAGCGGAAATACGCAGTATTTT.

This clonotype was counted ten times or more. The V gene is TRBV7-3, the J gene TRBJ2-1; D is possibly TRBD1 (5 bases). This CDR3 has 13 residues. The germline V and J ends were trimmed by 2 bases and 4 bases, with 6 bases remaining between them. CDR1 and CDR2 from the germline V gene are SGHTA and FQGTGA. CDR3 region: CASSLGAYNEQFF. The CDR3 DNA is TGTGCCAGCAGCTTAGGGGCTTACAATGAGCAGTTCTTC.

As for this clonotype: A single base separates this from a much larger clone, so it may be a read error. Because it lacks the conserved phenylalanine or tryptophan at the end, this CDR3 is likely a read error. The chain combines TRBV5-5 with TRBJ2-3; D gene unclear. V was cut by 2 bases and J by 1 base, with 5 bases left in between. This CDR3 region has 13 residues. The germline gives CDR1 SGHKS, CDR2 YYEKEE (reference sequence). As DNA, the CDR3 is TGTGCCAGCAGCTTCTTCGGCACAGATACGCAGTATTTA. Residues: CASSFFGTDTQYL.

This clonotype was found a few times. CDR3 nucleotides: TGTGCCAGTAGTACCCGGGACAGGGGGCTGGGAAATCAGCCCCAGCATTTT. This codes for CASSTRDRGLGNQPQHF. This chain joins TRBV19 and TRBJ1-5; 12 bases agree with TRBD1. The CDR3 runs to 17 residues. J was trimmed by 4 bases and V by 4 bases; bases with no gene match: 8. The germline CDR1 and CDR2 sequences are LNHDA and SQIVND (reference sequence).

The chain has TRBV15 and TRBJ1-1; D gene ambiguous. The CDR3 contains 13 residues. The V end was cut by 0 bases, the J end by 6 bases, with 8 bases between. Germline V lookup: CDR1 LNHNV, CDR2 YYDKDF (reference sequence). The CDR3 is CATSRDRRSEAFF. The CDR3 coding sequence is TGTGCCACCAGCAGAGATAGGAGGTCTGAAGCTTTCTTT. Using reference TRBV15 and TRBJ1-1 for the parts outside the CDR3, the full variable domain is DAMVIQNPRYQVTQFGKPVTLSCSQTLNHNVMYWYQQKSSQAPKLLFHYYDKDFNNEADTPDNFQSRRPNTSFCFLDIRSPGLGDTAMYLCATSRDRRSEAFFGQGTRLTVV.

This clonotype was seen many times. This chain uses TRBV7-9 with TRBJ1-1, with a possible D match to TRBD1 (5 bases). V was shortened by 5 bases and J by 0 bases, with 16 bases between the two germline ends. The CDR3 has 16 residues. Germline lookup yields CDR1 SEHNR and CDR2 FQNEAQ (reference sequence). The CDR3 DNA reads as TGTGCCAGCAGCCCCACGCCCGGGACGGTGAACACTGAAGCTTTCTTT. Translating gives CASSPTPGTVNTEAFF.

This clonotype was recorded many times. The chain employs TRBV5-1 and TRBJ2-3; 8 bases fit TRBD2. Per the germline V gene, CDR1 is SGHRS and CDR2 is YFSETQ. V was pared by 0 bases and J by 3 bases, with 9 bases of the junction left unmatched. This CDR3 comprises 17 residues. CDR3 DNA sequence: TGCGCCAGCAGCTTGGATGGCGGGAGGAGAGGAACAGATACGCAGTATTTT. Protein sequence: CASSLDGGRRGTDTQYF. The full variable domain, with the rest looked up from reference TRBV5-1 and TRBJ2-3, is KAGVTQTPRYLIKTRGQQVTLSCSPISGHRSVSWYQQTPGQGLQFLFEYFSETQRNKGNFPGRFSGRQFSNSRSEMNVSTLELGDSALYLCASSLDGGRRGTDTQYFGPGTRLTVL.

The CDR3 is CASSPLGGGPGNTIYF. The DNA of the CDR3 is TGTGCCAGCAGCCCCCTGGGTGGGGGCCCTGGAAACACCATATATTTT. This chain links TRBV9 with TRBJ1-3; a possible D gene is TRBD1 (6 bases). The CDR3 has 16 residues. V was shortened by 4 bases and J by 2 bases, with 16 bases between the two germline ends. CDR1 is SGDLS and CDR2 is YYNGEE in the germline V gene.

This clonotype was seen repeatedly, ten times or more. CDR3 sequence reads: CASHVIGALQGEQFF. For the CDR3, the DNA is TGTGCCAGCCACGTGATAGGAGCGCTACAAGGAGAGCAGTTCTTC. The rearrangement joins TRBV18 to TRBJ2-1; D unresolved. Trimming cost V 8 bases and J 10 bases, with 24 bases left between them. Germline loops: CDR1 KGHSH, CDR2 LQKENI. The CDR3 runs 15 residues.

This clonotype was recorded many times. The CDR3 coding sequence is TGTGCCTGGACCTCTGGGGGATCTGGAAACACCATATATTTT. Its protein product is CAWTSGGSGNTIYF. J is TRBJ1-3 and V is TRBV30, with D maybe TRBD1 (5 bases). There are 14 residues in the CDR3. Germline-derived CDR1 and CDR2 are GTSNPN and SVGIG (reference sequence). The V gene lost 4 bases and the J gene lost 1 base, with 11 bases spanning the gap.

The rearrangement joins TRBV19 to TRBJ2-5, with TRBD2 matching over 14 bases. The CDR3 runs to 17 residues. Germline V gene sequence: CDR1 LNHDA, CDR2 SQIVND (reference sequence). The ends lost 1 base at V and 5 bases at J; junction bases unmatched: 6. CDR3 DNA: TGTGCCAGTAGTATAGTGGGACTAGCGGGGGTCGACGAGACCCAGTACTTC. Protein: CASSIVGLAGVDETQYF.

The V call is TRBV19, the J call TRBJ2-3, with TRBD2 as a possible D gene (5 bases). The CDR3 is 15 amino acids. CDR1 is LNHDA, CDR2 SQIVND, per germline (reference sequence). The ends were cut back, 1 base at V and 4 bases at J, with 12 bases in the middle. CDR3 region: CASSIVLAIADTQYF. For the CDR3, the DNA is TGTGCCAGTAGTATAGTGCTAGCAATAGCAGATACGCAGTATTTT.

The gene calls are TRBV5-6 and TRBJ1-5, with a weak D call TRBD1 (5 bases). CDR1 and CDR2 (germline): SGHDT, YYEEEE. V was clipped by 5 bases and J by 1 base, with 19 bases between them. The length of the CDR3 is 17 residues. The CDR3 nucleotides read TGTGCCAGCAGTCTAGCGACGCAGGGCTGGAGCAATCAGCCCCAGCATTTT. Amino acids: CASSLATQGWSNQPQHF.

This clonotype was detected many times. The chain has TRBV5-1 and TRBJ2-3, with D possibly matching TRBD2 (5 bases). V dropped 1 base and J dropped 0 bases, with 21 bases sitting between them. This CDR3 contains 19 residues. CDR1 is SGHRS and CDR2 is YFSETQ in the germline V gene. Here the CDR3 reads CASSLISGWSTRSTDTQYF. The CDR3, as DNA: TGCGCCAGCAGCTTGATCTCGGGGTGGTCTACCCGTAGCACAGATACGCAGTATTTT.

This clonotype was observed a handful of times. The gene calls are TRBV12-3 or TRBV12-4 and TRBJ1-5, with no clear D. The CDR3 totals 14 residues. V lost 6 bases and J lost 2, with 11 bases in between. DNA of the CDR3: TGTGCCAGCAGGGGCGGGTTCGGCAATCAGCCCCAGCATTTT. It codes for CASRGGFGNQPQHF.

This clonotype was counted ten times or more. The chain couples TRBV7-6 to TRBJ2-3; TRBD2 aligns across 14 bases. The CDR3 runs to 17 residues. From germline, CDR1 is SGHVS and CDR2 FNYEAQ. The trim removed 1 base at V and 2 bases at J, leaving 2 bases unmatched. The CDR3 loop is CASSLGLAGGHTDTQYF. The CDR3 DNA reads as TGTGCCAGCAGCTTAGGACTAGCGGGGGGGCACACAGATACGCAGTATTTT.

This clonotype was found a few times. This chain links TRBV10-2 with TRBJ1-5; 7 bases match TRBD1. The CDR3 runs to 15 residues. V was clipped by 3 bases and J by 5 bases; unmatched bases: 7. Germline assignment: CDR1 WSHSY and CDR2 SAAADI. DNA for the CDR3: TGCGCCAGCAGTGACCAGACAGGGTTCCATCAGCCCCAGCATTTT. Translated, it gives CASSDQTGFHQPQHF.

This chain connects TRBV3-1 to TRBJ2-6, with D uncertain. V was pared by 0 bases and J by 4 bases, with 13 bases between. This CDR3 comprises 17 residues. Germline lookup yields CDR1 LGHDT and CDR2 YNNKEL (reference sequence). In DNA form, the CDR3 reads TGTGCCAGCAGCCAAGATGATCGGGTGGCCGGGGCCAACGTCCTGACTTTC. Translation: CASSQDDRVAGANVLTF.

This clonotype occurred a few times. The rearrangement uses TRBV28 and TRBJ2-7; D tentatively reads TRBD1 or TRBD2 (6 bases each). In germline, CDR1 is MDHEN, CDR2 SYDVKM. Deletions cut 2 bases from V and 6 bases from J, with 14 bases between. This CDR3 spans 14 amino acids. The CDR3 region has the DNA TGTGCCAGCAGTTTACCCCGAGGGGGGCGCGAGCAGTACTTC. This sequence encodes CASSLPRGGREQYF.

The table lists this clonotype with a few counts. Being one base from a much bigger clone, this may be a read error. The rearrangement joins TRBV3-1 to TRBJ1-1; D might be TRBD1 (5 bases). The CDR3 loop spans 14 amino acids. CDR1 LGHDT and CDR2 YNNKEL come from the germline V gene (reference sequence). V shed 0 bases and J shed 4 bases, with 9 bases lying between them. CDR3 loop: CASSQDRGGTEAFF. In DNA form, the CDR3 reads TGTGCCAGCAGCCAAGATCGGGGGGGCACTGAAGCTTTCTTT.

The table lists this clonotype with many counts. This chain joins TRBV27 and TRBJ2-7; TRBD2 is a possible D gene (5 bases). The V end lost 2 bases, the J end lost 0 bases, and 14 bases lay between the germline ends. This CDR3 comprises 16 residues. Germline CDR1 MNHEY, CDR2 SMNVEV (reference sequence). Written as DNA, the CDR3 is TGTGCCAGCAGTTTAGGGTTTCGGGGTAACTCCTACGAGCAGTACTTC. This encodes CASSLGFRGNSYEQYF.

This clonotype was observed at least ten times. The genes are TRBV20-1 and TRBJ1-5; TRBD1 matches at 8 bases. Per the germline V gene, CDR1 is DFQATT and CDR2 is SNEGSKA (reference sequence). The CDR3 sequence is 15 residues long. Germline trimming cut 0 bases from V and 4 bases from J; bases unmatched to any gene: 5. The CDR3 DNA follows: TGCAGTGCTAGAGATGACAGGGGAAGGAATCAGCCCCAGCATTTT. It is translated as CSARDDRGRNQPQHF.

This clonotype was recorded a few times. V gene TRBV6-1 combines with J gene TRBJ1-4; TRBD1 matches 11 bases. In germline, CDR1 is MNHNS, CDR2 SASEGT. The CDR3 has 16 residues. V lost 5 bases and J lost 4; bases outside the gene matches: 6. In DNA form, the CDR3 reads TGTGCCAGCAGTCATTCCGGGACAGGGGGTAATGAAAAACTGTTTTTT. Its protein product is CASSHSGTGGNEKLFF.

This clonotype appeared many times. This chain connects TRBV27 to TRBJ2-5; 9 bases fit TRBD2. This CDR3 comprises 16 residues. Germline V gene data show CDR1 as MNHEY and CDR2 as SMNVEV (reference sequence). Germline trimming cut 7 bases from V and 4 bases from J; bases unmatched to any gene: 13. The DNA for the CDR3 is TGTGCCAGCAAGTCGGCTAGCGGGATACGCGGAGAGACCCAGTACTTC. Amino acids: CASKSASGIRGETQYF.

This clonotype was seen just once. The chain has TRBV18 and TRBJ1-1; D possibly corresponds to TRBD1 (5 bases). Looked up from germline, CDR1 is KGHSH and CDR2 is LQKENI. Trimming pared 6 bases from V and 0 bases from J, leaving 11 bases between. There are 14 residues in the CDR3. The chain's CDR3 is CASSPGPVNTEAFF. The CDR3 DNA is TGTGCCAGCTCCCCGGGACCGGTGAACACTGAAGCTTTCTTT. The full variable domain, with the rest looked up from reference TRBV18 and TRBJ1-1, is NAGVMQNPRHLVRRRGQEARLRCSPMKGHSHVYWYRQLPEEGLKFMVYLQKENIIDESGMPKERFSAEFPKEGPSILRIQQVVRGDSAAYFCASSPGPVNTEAFFGQGTRLTVV.

This clonotype was found many times. The chain is built from TRBV18 and TRBJ1-5, with TRBD1 identical over 7 bases. The CDR3 consists of 14 residues. CDR1 and CDR2 from the germline V gene are KGHSH and LQKENI. The ends lost 6 bases at V and 4 bases at J; junction bases unmatched: 6. The CDR3 sequence: CASSPGTANQPQHF. The DNA for the CDR3 is TGTGCCAGCTCGCCCGGGACAGCAAATCAGCCCCAGCATTTT.